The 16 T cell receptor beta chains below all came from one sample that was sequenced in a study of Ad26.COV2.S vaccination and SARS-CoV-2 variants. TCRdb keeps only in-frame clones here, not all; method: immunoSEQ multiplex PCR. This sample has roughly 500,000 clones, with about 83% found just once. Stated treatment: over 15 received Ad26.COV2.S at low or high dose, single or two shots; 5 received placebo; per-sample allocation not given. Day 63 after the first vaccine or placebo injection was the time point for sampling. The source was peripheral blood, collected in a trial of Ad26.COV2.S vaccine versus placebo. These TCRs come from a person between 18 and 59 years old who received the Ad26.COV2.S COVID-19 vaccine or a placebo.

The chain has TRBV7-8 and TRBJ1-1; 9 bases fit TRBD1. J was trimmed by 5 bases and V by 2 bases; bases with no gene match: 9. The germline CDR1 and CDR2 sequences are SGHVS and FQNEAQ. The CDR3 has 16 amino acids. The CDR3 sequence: CASSLLSQGAGTEAFF. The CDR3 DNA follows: TGTGCCAGCAGCTTACTTTCACAGGGGGCGGGAACTGAAGCTTTCTTT.

CDR3 nucleotide sequence: TGTGCCAGCAGCGTAGGATCCTGGGATGGAAACACCATATATTTT. Protein: CASSVGSWDGNTIYF. V and J are TRBV9 and TRBJ1-3; D is undetermined. CDR1 and CDR2 from the germline V gene are SGDLS and YYNGEE. This CDR3 has 15 residues. Trimming took off 0 bases at V and 3 bases at J, with 10 bases between the two ends.

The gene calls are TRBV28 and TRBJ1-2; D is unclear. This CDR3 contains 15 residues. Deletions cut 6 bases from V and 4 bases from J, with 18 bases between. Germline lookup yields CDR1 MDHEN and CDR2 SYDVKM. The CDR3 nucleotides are TGTGCCAGCAGCTTAGCAACCAGGCCGAGCTATGGCTACACCTTC. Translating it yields CASSLATRPSYGYTF.

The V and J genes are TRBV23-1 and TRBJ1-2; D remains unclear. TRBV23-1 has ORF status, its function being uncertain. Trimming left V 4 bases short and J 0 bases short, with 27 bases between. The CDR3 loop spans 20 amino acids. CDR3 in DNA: TGCGCCAGCAGTCCCTCCCCCGGTCGGCGGGCCTTAACCTCTAACTATGGCTACACCTTC. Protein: CASSPSPGRRALTSNYGYTF.

DNA of the CDR3: TGTGCCAGCTCATCCCTACTTGAGGTCTATGGCTACACCTTC. Residues: CASSSLLEVYGYTF. This chain uses TRBV18 with TRBJ1-2; D gene ambiguous. Deletions cut 5 bases from V and 4 bases from J, with 14 bases between. The CDR3 loop spans 14 amino acids. The germline V gene has CDR1 KGHSH and CDR2 LQKENI. The whole variable domain, remainder taken from reference TRBV18 and TRBJ1-2, is NAGVMQNPRHLVRRRGQEARLRCSPMKGHSHVYWYRQLPEEGLKFMVYLQKENIIDESGMPKERFSAEFPKEGPSILRIQQVVRGDSAAYFCASSSLLEVYGYTFGSGTRLTVV.

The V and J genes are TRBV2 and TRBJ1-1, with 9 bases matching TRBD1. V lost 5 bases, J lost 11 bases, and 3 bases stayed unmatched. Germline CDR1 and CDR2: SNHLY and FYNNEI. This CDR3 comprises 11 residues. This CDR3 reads CASSWDRVAFF. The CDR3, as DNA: TGTGCCAGCAGTTGGGACAGGGTGGCTTTCTTT.

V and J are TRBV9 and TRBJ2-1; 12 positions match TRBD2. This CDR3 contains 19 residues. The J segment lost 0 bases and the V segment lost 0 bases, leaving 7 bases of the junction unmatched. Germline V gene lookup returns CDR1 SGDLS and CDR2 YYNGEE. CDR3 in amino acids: CASSVVPGLAGGSYNEQFF. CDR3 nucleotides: TGTGCCAGCAGCGTAGTCCCGGGACTAGCGGGCGGCTCCTACAATGAGCAGTTCTTC.

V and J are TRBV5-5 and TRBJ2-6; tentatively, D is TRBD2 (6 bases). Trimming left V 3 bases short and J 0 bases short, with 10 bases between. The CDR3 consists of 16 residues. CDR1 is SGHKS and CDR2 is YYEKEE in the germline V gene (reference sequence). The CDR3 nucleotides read TGTGCCAGCAGCTGGGAGGACTTCTCTGGGGCCAACGTCCTGACTTTC. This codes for CASSWEDFSGANVLTF.

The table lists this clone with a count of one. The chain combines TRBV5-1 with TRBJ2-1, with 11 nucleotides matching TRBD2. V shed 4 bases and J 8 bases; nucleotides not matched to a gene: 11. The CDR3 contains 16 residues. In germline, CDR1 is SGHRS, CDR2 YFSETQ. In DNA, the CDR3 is TGCGCCAGCAGCCCACAAATAGCGGGAGGGAGCGATGAGCAGTTCTTC. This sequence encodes CASSPQIAGGSDEQFF.

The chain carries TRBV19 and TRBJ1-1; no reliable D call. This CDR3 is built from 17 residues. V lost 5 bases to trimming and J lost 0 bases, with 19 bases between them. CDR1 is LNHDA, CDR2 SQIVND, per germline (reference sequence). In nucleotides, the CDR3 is TGTGCCAGTAGTCCGGGGTGGAGGTTAGGGATGAACACTGAAGCTTTCTTT. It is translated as CASSPGWRLGMNTEAFF.

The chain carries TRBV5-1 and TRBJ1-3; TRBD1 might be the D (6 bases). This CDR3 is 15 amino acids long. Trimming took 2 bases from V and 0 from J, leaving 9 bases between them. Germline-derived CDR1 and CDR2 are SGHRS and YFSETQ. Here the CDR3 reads CASSFKGGSGNTIYF. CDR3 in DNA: TGCGCCAGCAGCTTTAAGGGGGGCTCTGGAAACACCATATATTTT. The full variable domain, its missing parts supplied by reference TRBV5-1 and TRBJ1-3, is KAGVTQTPRYLIKTRGQQVTLSCSPISGHRSVSWYQQTPGQGLQFLFEYFSETQRNKGNFPGRFSGRQFSNSRSEMNVSTLELGDSALYLCASSFKGGSGNTIYFGEGSWLTVV.

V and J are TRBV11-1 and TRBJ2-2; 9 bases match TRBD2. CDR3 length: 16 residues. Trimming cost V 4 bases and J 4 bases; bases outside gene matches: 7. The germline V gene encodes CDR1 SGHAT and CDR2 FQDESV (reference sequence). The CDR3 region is CASSSPAGGRTGELFF. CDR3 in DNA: TGTGCCAGCAGCTCCCCCGCGGGAGGGCGCACCGGGGAGCTGTTTTTT.

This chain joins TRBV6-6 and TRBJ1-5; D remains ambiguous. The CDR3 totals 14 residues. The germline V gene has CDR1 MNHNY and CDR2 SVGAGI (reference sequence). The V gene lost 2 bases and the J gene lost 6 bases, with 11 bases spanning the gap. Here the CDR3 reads CASSYRTLGQPQHF. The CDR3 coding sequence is TGTGCCAGCAGTTACCGCACCCTGGGTCAGCCCCAGCATTTT.

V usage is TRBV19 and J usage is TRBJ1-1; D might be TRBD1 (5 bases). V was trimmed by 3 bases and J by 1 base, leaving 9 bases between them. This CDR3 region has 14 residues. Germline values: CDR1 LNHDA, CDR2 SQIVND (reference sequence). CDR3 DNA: TGTGCCAGTAGTATTCGGAGGGGGAACACTGAAGCTTTCTTT. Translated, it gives CASSIRRGNTEAFF.

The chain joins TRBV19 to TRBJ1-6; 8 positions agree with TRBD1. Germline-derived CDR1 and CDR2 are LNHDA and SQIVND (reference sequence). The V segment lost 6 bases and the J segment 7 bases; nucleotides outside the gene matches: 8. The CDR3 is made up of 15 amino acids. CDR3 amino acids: CASSDRGTRNSPLHF. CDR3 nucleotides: TGTGCCAGTAGCGACAGGGGTACCAGGAATTCACCCCTCCACTTT.

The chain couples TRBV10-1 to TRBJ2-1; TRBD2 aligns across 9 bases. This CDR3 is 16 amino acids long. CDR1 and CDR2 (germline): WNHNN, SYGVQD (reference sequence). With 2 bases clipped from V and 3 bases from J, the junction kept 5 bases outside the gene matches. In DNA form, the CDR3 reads TGCGCCAGCAGTGAGAAAGCGGGAGGCGGCTACAATGAGCAGTTCTTC. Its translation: CASSEKAGGGYNEQFF.